This T cell receptor beta chain originates from a study of blood T cell repertoires in COVID-19. Participant ages covered roughly 18 to 89 years across approximately 25 US areas. Participants reported their clinical history, and cohort assignment relied on those reports. Here immunoSEQ multiplex PCR was the method, and the copy in TCRdb shows in-frame clones only, minus some. The sample lists 330,000 or so clones, 87% occurring once. The CDR3 contains 13 residues. Trimming removed 6 bases from V and 6 bases from J; junction bases left unmatched: 6. Germline-derived CDR1 and CDR2 are KGHSH and LQKENI. The J gene is TRBJ1-1, the V gene TRBV18, with 8 positions matching TRBD1. The sequencing sample was made of PBMCs or T cells enriched from blood (not recorded which). This clonotype originated in a man aged 40-49 years in a cohort exposed to, infected with or recovered from COVID-19 (not recorded which). The DNA of the CDR3 is TGTGCCAGCTCCTCTGGACAGGGCCCTGAAGCTTTCTTT. Translating it yields CASSSGQGPEAFF.